This passage covers 9 T cell receptor beta chains from one sample sequenced in a study of cytomegalovirus exposure and HLA in healthy donors. The PCR ran on 60 Vbeta and 13 Jbeta primers. The method was immunoSEQ multiplex PCR; TCRdb's version includes in-frame clones alone and lacks a portion of them. The sample consists of around 180,000 clones, 77% of them appearing once. Material for sequencing was PBMCs. These receptors came from a woman aged 30 to 39 in good health and CMV-seropositive.

The chain joins TRBV9 to TRBJ2-3; tentative D call: TRBD1 (6 bases). CDR3 length equals 15 residues. Trimming left V 0 bases short and J 3 bases short, with 11 bases between. Per germline, CDR1 SGDLS and CDR2 YYNGEE. CDR3 DNA: TGTGCCAGCAGCGTAGAATTGGGACAAACAGATACGCAGTATTTT. Amino acid sequence: CASSVELGQTDTQYF.

J is TRBJ2-7 and V is TRBV19, with TRBD2 identical over 9 bases. This CDR3 is built from 15 residues. After removal of 3 bases from V and 0 bases from J, the junction contained 3 bases not matched to a gene. Germline V gene sequence: CDR1 LNHDA, CDR2 SQIVND (reference sequence). CDR3 sequence: CASSIGLALSYEQYF. CDR3 DNA sequence: TGTGCCAGTAGTATTGGACTAGCGCTCTCCTACGAGCAGTACTTC.

This chain's CDR3 is CASSVGGQTYNEQFF. The CDR3 DNA follows: TGTGCCAGCAGCGTTGGCGGGCAGACCTACAATGAGCAGTTCTTC. The chain recombines TRBV9 with TRBJ2-1; maybe TRBD2 (5 bases). Germline V lookup: CDR1 SGDLS, CDR2 YYNGEE. This CDR3 contains 15 residues. The V end lost 2 bases, the J end lost 2 bases, and 11 bases lay between the germline ends.

This clone was observed once. The chain has TRBV7-8 and TRBJ2-5, with a weak D call TRBD2 (6 bases). Germline CDR1 SGHVS, CDR2 FQNEAQ. CDR3 length: 16 amino acids. V lost 4 bases and J lost 1, with 16 bases in between. CDR3 protein: CASSWAAAGFQETQYF. The CDR3 coding sequence is TGTGCCAGCAGCTGGGCGGCAGCGGGTTTCCAAGAGACCCAGTACTTC. The variable domain in full, completed from reference TRBV7-8 and TRBJ2-5, reads GAGVSQSPRYKVAKRGQDVALRCDPISGHVSLFWYQQALGQGPEFLTYFQNEAQLDKSGLPSDRFFAERPEGSVSTLKIQRTQQEDSAVYLCASSWAAAGFQETQYFGPGTRLLVL.

The CDR3 nucleotides read TGTGCCAGCATAGACAGGGTAAACATGAACACTGAAGCTTTCTTT. It codes for CASIDRVNMNTEAFF. V and J are TRBV27 and TRBJ1-1; 7 bases are shared with TRBD1. V shed 7 bases and J 0 bases; nucleotides not matched to a gene: 8. Germline CDR1 reads MNHEY; CDR2 reads SMNVEV (reference sequence). The CDR3 totals 15 residues.

This clone appeared a few times. The chain has TRBV2 and TRBJ2-7, with D perhaps matching TRBD2 (5 bases). The germline gives CDR1 SNHLY, CDR2 FYNNEI. The V end was cut by 6 bases, the J end by 7 bases, with 10 bases between. The CDR3 runs to 11 residues. The CDR3 nucleotides read TGTGCCAGCAGGGACTCCCTGGAGCAGTACTTC. Translated: CASRDSLEQYF.

On this clone itself: The junction departs from germline at one end; a sequencing error may be responsible. The chain joins TRBV6-5 to TRBJ2-6, with a possible D match to TRBD1 (5 bases). This CDR3 comprises 13 residues. Germline CDR1 MNHEY, CDR2 SVGAGI. The CDR3 loop reads CASRSSGANVLTF. CDR3 nucleotide sequence: TGTGCCAGCAGAAGCTCTGGGGCCAATGTCCTGACTTTC.

This chain uses TRBV11-3 with TRBJ2-2; 9 bases are shared with TRBD2. The CDR3 is 18 residues long. The ends lost 3 bases at V and 3 bases at J; junction bases unmatched: 11. Germline values: CDR1 SGHNT, CDR2 YENEEA. The CDR3 spells CASSLGAGGPWDTGELFF. The CDR3 coding sequence is TGTGCCAGCAGCTTGGGGGCGGGAGGGCCTTGGGACACCGGGGAGCTGTTTTTT.

CDR3: CASSSGLAGETQYF. In DNA, the CDR3 is TGTGCCAGCAGCTCGGGACTAGCGGGAGAGACCCAGTACTTC. The chain has TRBV7-3 and TRBJ2-5; TRBD2 agrees at 12 bases. Trimming took 4 bases from V and 4 from J; bases not matched to a gene: 1. CDR1 is SGHTA, CDR2 FQGTGA, per germline. CDR3 length equals 14 residues.